This T cell receptor beta chain was obtained from a study of early T cells in non-severe SARS-CoV-2 infection. The wider study: The authors sequenced bulk RNA from unsorted whole blood, leaving chains unpaired.

The germline V gene encodes CDR1 SGHRS and CDR2 YFSETQ. Trimming removed 7 bases from V and 2 bases from J, with 18 bases in between. CDR3 length: 15 residues. Separate cDNA molecules each had unique molecular identifiers attached to them. MiXCR, run by TCRdb on the 5' RACE reads, gives a single entry per CDR3 protein. The table lists more than 80,000 distinct CDR3 sequences, 11% of them singletons. This clonotype was recorded many times. The specimen sequenced was whole blood. The rearrangement joins TRBV5-1 to TRBJ1-2, with no clear D. The TCR originated in an adult who was a healthcare worker with PCR-confirmed SARS-CoV-2 infection or an uninfected control (not recorded which). Here the CDR3 DNA reads TGCGCCAGCGCTGACATTAAACAAGACAACTATGGCTACACCTTC. It encodes CASADIKQDNYGYTF. Full variable domain (outside the CDR3, taken from reference TRBV5-1 and TRBJ1-2): KAGVTQTPRYLIKTRGQQVTLSCSPISGHRSVSWYQQTPGQGLQFLFEYFSETQRNKGNFPGRFSGRQFSNSRSEMNVSTLELGDSALYLCASADIKQDNYGYTFGSGTRLTVV.